This T cell receptor beta chain came from a study of preoperative IRX-2 immunotherapy in early breast cancer. The CDR3 has 18 amino acids. Germline loops: CDR1 SGHNT, CDR2 YENEEA. The junction had 7 bases not matched to a gene; V was cut back by 4 bases and J by 0 bases. The assay was immunoSEQ multiplex PCR, and TCRdb's table has in-frame clones only and misses some. The table shows 75,000 to 100,000 clones, with more than 80% occurring only once. Described treatment: preoperative locoregional IRX-2 cytokine immunotherapy. V usage is TRBV11-3 and J usage is TRBJ2-6; TRBD1 agrees at 9 bases. The material was tumor tissue, obtained after IRX-2 immunotherapy. The TCR sequence derives from a human donor with breast cancer. The CDR3 nucleotides are TGTGCCAGCAGCTCAACGGGACAGGGCATCTCTGGGGCCAACGTCCTGACTTTC. Encoded protein: CASSSTGQGISGANVLTF.